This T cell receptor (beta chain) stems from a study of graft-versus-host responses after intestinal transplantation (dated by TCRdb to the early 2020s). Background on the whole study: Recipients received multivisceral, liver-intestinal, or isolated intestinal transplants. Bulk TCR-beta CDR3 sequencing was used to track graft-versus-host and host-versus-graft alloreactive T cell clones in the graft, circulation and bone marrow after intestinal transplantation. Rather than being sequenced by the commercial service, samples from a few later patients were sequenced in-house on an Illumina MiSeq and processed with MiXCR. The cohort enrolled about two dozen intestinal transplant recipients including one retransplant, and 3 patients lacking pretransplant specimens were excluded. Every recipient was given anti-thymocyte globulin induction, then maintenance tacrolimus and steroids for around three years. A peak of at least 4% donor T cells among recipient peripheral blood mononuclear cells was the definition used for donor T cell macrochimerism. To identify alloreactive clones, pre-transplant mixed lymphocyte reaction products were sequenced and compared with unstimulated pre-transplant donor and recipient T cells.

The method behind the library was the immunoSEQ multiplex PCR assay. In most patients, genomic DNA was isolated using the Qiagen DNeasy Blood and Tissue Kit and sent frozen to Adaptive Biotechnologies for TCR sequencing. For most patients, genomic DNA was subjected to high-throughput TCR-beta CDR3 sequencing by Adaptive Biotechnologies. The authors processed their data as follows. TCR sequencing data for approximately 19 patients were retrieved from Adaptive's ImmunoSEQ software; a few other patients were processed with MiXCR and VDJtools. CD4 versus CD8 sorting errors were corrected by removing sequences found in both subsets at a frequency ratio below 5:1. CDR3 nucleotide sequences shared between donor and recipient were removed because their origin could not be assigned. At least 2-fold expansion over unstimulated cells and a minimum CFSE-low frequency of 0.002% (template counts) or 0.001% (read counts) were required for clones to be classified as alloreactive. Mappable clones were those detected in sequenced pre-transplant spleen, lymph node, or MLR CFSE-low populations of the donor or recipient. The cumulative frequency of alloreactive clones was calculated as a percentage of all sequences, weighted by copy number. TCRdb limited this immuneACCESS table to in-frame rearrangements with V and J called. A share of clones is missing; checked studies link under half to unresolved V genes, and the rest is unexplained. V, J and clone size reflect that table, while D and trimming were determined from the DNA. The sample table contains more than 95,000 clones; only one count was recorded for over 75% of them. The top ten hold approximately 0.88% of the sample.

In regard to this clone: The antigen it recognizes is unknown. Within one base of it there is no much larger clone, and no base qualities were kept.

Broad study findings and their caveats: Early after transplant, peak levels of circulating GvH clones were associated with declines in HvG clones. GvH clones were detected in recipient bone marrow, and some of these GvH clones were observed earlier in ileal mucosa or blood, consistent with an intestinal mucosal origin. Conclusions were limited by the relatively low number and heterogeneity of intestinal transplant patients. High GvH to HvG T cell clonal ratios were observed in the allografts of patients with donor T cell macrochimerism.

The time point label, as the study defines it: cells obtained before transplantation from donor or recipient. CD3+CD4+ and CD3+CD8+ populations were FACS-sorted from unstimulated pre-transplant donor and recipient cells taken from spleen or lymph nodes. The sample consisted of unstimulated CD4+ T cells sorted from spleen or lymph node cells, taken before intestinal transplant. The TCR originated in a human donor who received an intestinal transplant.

CDR3 loop: CASSEAETQYF. The nucleotide sequence is TGTGCCAGCAGTGAAGCCGAGACCCAGTACTTC. The chain links TRBV2 with TRBJ2-5; the D gene cannot be named for sure. The junction shows trimming of 0 bases on V and 5 bases on J, plus 1 base between the germline ends. Including cysteine and phenylalanine, the CDR3 has 11 amino acids. Solely the CDR3 DNA is kept, with 33 bases framed from the first base. The germline V gene yields SNHLY for CDR1 and FYNNEI for CDR2.